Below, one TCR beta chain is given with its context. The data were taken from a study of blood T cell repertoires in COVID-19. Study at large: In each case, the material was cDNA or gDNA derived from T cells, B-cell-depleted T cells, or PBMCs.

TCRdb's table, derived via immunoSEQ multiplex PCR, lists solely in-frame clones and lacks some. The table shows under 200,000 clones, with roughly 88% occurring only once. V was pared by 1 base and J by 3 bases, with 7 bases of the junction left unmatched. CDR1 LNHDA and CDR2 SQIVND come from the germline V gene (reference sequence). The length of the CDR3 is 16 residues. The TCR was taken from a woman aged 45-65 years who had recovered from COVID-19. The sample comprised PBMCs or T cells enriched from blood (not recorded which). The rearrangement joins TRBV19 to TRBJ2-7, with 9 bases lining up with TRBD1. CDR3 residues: CASSIGGGTGFYEQYF. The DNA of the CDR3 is TGTGCCAGTAGTATAGGAGGCGGGACAGGGTTCTACGAGCAGTACTTC.